This entry lists 30 T cell receptor beta chains sequenced from one sample in a study of identical twins. TCRdb itself ran the 5' RACE reads through MiXCR, one entry per CDR3 protein. This table holds fewer than 250,000 distinct CDR3 sequences, 6% to 8.5% found once. These data were also reused for a study on yellow fever vaccine responses in identical twins.

The source material was CD8+ T cells sorted from blood. All receptors come from a woman aged 18-29 years in good health.

This clonotype was seen ten or more times. The chain carries TRBV2 and TRBJ2-1, with D perhaps TRBD2 (6 bases). The V and J ends lost 10 bases and 0 bases respectively, with 16 bases between them. This CDR3 contains 15 residues. CDR1 and CDR2 from the germline V gene are SNHLY and FYNNEI. DNA of the CDR3: TGTGCCAACCCAGGCGTAGCGGACTCCTACAATGAGCAGTTCTTC. The encoded protein is CANPGVADSYNEQFF. The whole variable domain, remainder taken from reference TRBV2 and TRBJ2-1, is EPEVTQTPSHQVTQMGQEVILRCVPISNHLYFYWYRQILGQKVEFLVSFYNNEISEKSEIFDDQFSVERPDGSNFTLKIRSTKLEDSAMYFCANPGVADSYNEQFFGPGTRLTVL.

The rearrangement links TRBV6-6 to TRBJ2-7; the D is unclear. Germline V lookup: CDR1 MNHNY, CDR2 SVGAGI (reference sequence). Trimming removed 4 bases from V and 4 bases from J, with 11 bases in between. The CDR3 extends over 13 amino acids. DNA for the CDR3: TGTGCCAGCAGTTTAGAGGCCCCATACGAGCAGTACTTC. As protein: CASSLEAPYEQYF.

This clonotype was recorded at least ten times. The V call is TRBV2, the J call TRBJ2-2, with unresolved D. This CDR3 region has 14 residues. V was cut by 8 bases and J by 5 bases, with 15 bases left in between. Germline V gene sequence: CDR1 SNHLY, CDR2 FYNNEI. CDR3 nucleotides: TGTGCCAGCTTCGGGCCCCCGTATACCGGGGAGCTGTTTTTT. Encoded protein: CASFGPPYTGELFF.

This clonotype came up many times. This rearrangement joins TRBV9 to TRBJ2-2; 10 bases fit TRBD1. Germline V gives CDR1 SGDLS, CDR2 YYNGEE. The CDR3 is made up of 17 amino acids. J was trimmed by 4 bases and V by 3 bases; bases with no gene match: 9. The CDR3 is CASSAGQGGDLTGELFF. CDR3 coding DNA: TGTGCCAGCAGCGCTGGACAGGGGGGAGACCTCACCGGGGAGCTGTTTTTT.

The chain recombines TRBV28 with TRBJ2-5, with D maybe TRBD1 (8 bases). The germline CDR1 and CDR2 sequences are MDHEN and SYDVKM. The CDR3 consists of 16 residues. V shed 4 bases and J shed 2 bases, with 17 bases lying between them. The CDR3 sequence: CASSSVQGGRQETQYF. In DNA, the CDR3 is TGTGCCAGCAGTTCCGTACAGGGGGGGAGGCAAGAGACCCAGTACTTC.

This clonotype appeared many times. The chain carries TRBV9 and TRBJ1-2, with D perhaps matching TRBD1 (6 bases). CDR3 length equals 14 residues. The germline V gene has CDR1 SGDLS and CDR2 YYNGEE. Trimming removed 0 bases from V and 2 bases from J, with 8 bases in between. This CDR3 is CASSVGGGNYGYTF. CDR3 DNA: TGTGCCAGCAGCGTAGGAGGGGGGAACTATGGCTACACCTTC.

In this sample, this clonotype turned up a few times. The V call is TRBV7-9, the J call TRBJ2-1, with 7 positions matching TRBD2. The CDR3 loop spans 14 amino acids. J lost 1 base, V lost 11 bases, and 8 bases had no gene match. The germline CDR1 and CDR2 sequences are SEHNR and FQNEAQ (reference sequence). Written as DNA, the CDR3 is TGTGCCGGCAATGAGCGGGGATCCTACAATGAGCAGTTCTTC. Its protein product is CAGNERGSYNEQFF.

This clonotype was seen ten or more times. The CDR3 loop reads CASSQRGTALEAQHF. CDR3 DNA sequence: TGCGCCAGCAGCCAGAGAGGGACAGCCCTCGAGGCCCAGCATTTT. This rearrangement joins TRBV4-1 to TRBJ1-5; TRBD1 matches at 7 bases. Germline CDR1 and CDR2: MGHRA and YSYEKL. J lost 11 bases, V lost 3 bases, and 13 bases had no gene match. The CDR3 contains 15 residues.

This clonotype was counted ten times or more. J is TRBJ1-2 and V is TRBV12-3 or TRBV12-4; 8 bases fit TRBD1. V lost 6 bases, J lost 3 bases, and 3 bases stayed unmatched. The CDR3 extends over 13 amino acids. The CDR3 region is CASSQGAYYGYTF. In nucleotides, the CDR3 is TGTGCCAGCAGCCAGGGGGCCTACTATGGCTACACCTTC.

The chain carries TRBV19 and TRBJ2-1, with TRBD1 as a possible D gene (5 bases). V lost 3 bases to trimming and J lost 3 bases, with 12 bases between them. The germline V gene has CDR1 LNHDA and CDR2 SQIVND (reference sequence). The CDR3 sequence is 15 residues long. CDR3 nucleotide sequence: TGTGCCAGTAGTATCGTACTTGACAGCTACAATGAGCAGTTCTTC. It specifies CASSIVLDSYNEQFF.

The chain joins TRBV27 to TRBJ2-1, with 9 bases matching TRBD2. This CDR3 comprises 16 residues. Germline CDR1 reads MNHEY; CDR2 reads SMNVEV (reference sequence). V lost 2 bases, J lost 3 bases, and 5 bases stayed unmatched. This CDR3 is CASSLSSGSLYNEQFF. CDR3 coding DNA: TGTGCCAGCAGTTTAAGTAGCGGGAGCCTCTACAATGAGCAGTTCTTC.

This clonotype has a handful of counts. This sequence joins TRBV10-2 and TRBJ2-3, with 13 bases aligning to TRBD2. The CDR3 length is 16 residues. From germline, CDR1 is WSHSY and CDR2 SAAADI. V was clipped by 6 bases and J by 6 bases; unmatched bases: 9. The CDR3 DNA sequence: TGCGCCAGCAGCGTAGGGACTAGCGGGACCTCGGATACGCAGTATTTT. Its protein is CASSVGTSGTSDTQYF.

A few counts support this clonotype. The rearrangement uses TRBV24-1 and TRBJ2-1; TRBD2 aligns across 11 bases. Unmatched junction bases numbered 2, after V lost 5 bases and J lost 3 bases. Germline V CDR1 and CDR2: KGHDR, SFDVKD. The CDR3 is made up of 15 amino acids. The CDR3 bases are TGTGCCACCAGTGCCGGGACTAGCGGCTACAATGAGCAGTTCTTC. This translates into CATSAGTSGYNEQFF.

There are many counts of this clonotype. The V and J genes are TRBV12-5 and TRBJ2-1; perhaps TRBD1 as D (6 bases). CDR3 length: 13 residues. V dropped 1 base and J dropped 9 bases, with 10 bases sitting between them. Germline V gene data show CDR1 as LGHNT and CDR2 as FRNRAP. The CDR3 loop reads CASGLDRESEQFF. For the CDR3, the DNA is TGTGCTAGTGGTTTGGACAGGGAAAGTGAGCAGTTCTTC.

The table lists this clonotype with many counts. This chain connects TRBV4-2 to TRBJ2-5; D possibly corresponds to TRBD1 (6 bases). Per the germline V gene, CDR1 is LGHNA and CDR2 is YNFKEQ. The CDR3 runs 15 residues. The V end lost 3 bases, the J end lost 5 bases, and 16 bases lay between the germline ends. CDR3 DNA: TGTGCCAGCAGCCACCGCAGGAGAAGGGGGGAGACCCAGTACTTC. Amino acid sequence: CASSHRRRRGETQYF.

Ten or more counts support this clonotype. The J gene is TRBJ2-1, the V gene TRBV5-1, with 9 bases aligning to TRBD2. The CDR3 totals 15 residues. Germline V gene sequence: CDR1 SGHRS, CDR2 YFSETQ. After removal of 5 bases from V and 6 bases from J, the junction contained 9 bases not matched to a gene. CDR3 bases: TGCGCCAGCAGTTCCTATAGCGGGGGAAGCAATGAGCAGTTCTTC. The encoded protein is CASSSYSGGSNEQFF.

The table lists this clonotype with a few counts. The chain uses TRBV7-9 and TRBJ2-7; D possibly corresponds to TRBD2 (5 bases). The CDR3 spans 14 residues. From germline, CDR1 is SEHNR and CDR2 FQNEAQ (reference sequence). The V end lost 1 base, the J end lost 3 bases, and 10 bases lay between the germline ends. CDR3 amino acids: CASSLDPGIYEQYF. CDR3 nucleotide sequence: TGTGCCAGCAGCTTAGATCCGGGAATCTACGAGCAGTACTTC.

About this clonotype itself: Possible read error: a much larger clone is one base away. The chain uses TRBV7-2 and TRBJ2-2, with 11 bases matching TRBD2. Germline V gene lookup returns CDR1 SGHTA and CDR2 FQGNSA. This CDR3 has 15 amino acids. V gave up 5 bases and J gave up 9 bases; unmatched junction bases: 8. The CDR3: CASSPRTSGHRELFF. As DNA, the CDR3 is TGTGCCAGCAGCCCCAGGACTAGCGGGCACAGGGAGCTGTTTTTT. Variable domain in full (rest from reference TRBV7-2 and TRBJ2-2): GAGVSQSPSNKVTEKGKDVELRCDPISGHTALYWYRQSLGQGLEFLIYFQGNSAPDKSGLPSDRFSAERTGGSVSTLTIQRTQQEDSAVYLCASSPRTSGHRELFFGEGSRLTVL.

This chain links TRBV5-5 with TRBJ1-4; D is perhaps TRBD1 (5 bases). Trimming pared 5 bases from V and 0 bases from J, leaving 14 bases between. Germline CDR1 reads SGHKS; CDR2 reads YYEKEE (reference sequence). This CDR3 region has 16 residues. CDR3 sequence: CASRGVSEATNEKLFF. In DNA, the CDR3 is TGTGCCAGCAGAGGGGTGTCGGAAGCAACTAATGAAAAACTGTTTTTT.

This clonotype was recorded a few times. The rearrangement uses TRBV10-3 and TRBJ1-6; D not certain. Germline values: CDR1 ENHRY, CDR2 SYGVKD. The CDR3 sequence is 15 residues long. V lost 2 bases to trimming and J lost 6 bases, with 11 bases between them. CDR3 sequence reads: CAISEKGNGNSPLHF. The CDR3 bases are TGTGCCATCAGTGAGAAAGGCAACGGTAATTCACCCCTCCACTTT.

This clonotype was detected a few times. The CDR3: CSAKGLSYEQYF. For the CDR3, the DNA is TGCAGTGCTAAGGGACTGTCCTACGAGCAGTACTTC. This chain joins TRBV20-1 and TRBJ2-7, with D possibly TRBD2 on 6 matching bases. The germline CDR1 and CDR2 sequences are DFQATT and SNEGSKA (reference sequence). V was clipped by 4 bases and J by 1 base, with 8 bases between them. CDR3 size: 12 residues.

This clonotype was seen many times. The chain carries TRBV10-3 and TRBJ1-5; 7 nucleotides match TRBD1. In germline, CDR1 is ENHRY, CDR2 SYGVKD. This CDR3 comprises 15 residues. V trimming: 3 bases; J trimming: 0 bases; junction bases outside the gene matches: 2. The CDR3 reads CAISDRGYSNQPQHF. The DNA of the CDR3 is TGTGCCATCAGTGACAGGGGGTATAGCAATCAGCCCCAGCATTTT.

There are a few counts of this clonotype. The gene calls are TRBV13 and TRBJ2-1; D gene ambiguous. The CDR3 is 13 residues long. V lost 5 bases, J lost 7 bases, and 12 bases lay in between. Per germline, CDR1 PRHDT and CDR2 FYEKMQ (reference sequence). In DNA form, the CDR3 reads TGTGCCAGCAGCCGACCGCTTGGAAATGAGCAGTTCTTC. Amino acid sequence: CASSRPLGNEQFF.

This clonotype was recorded many times. The chain combines TRBV10-3 with TRBJ2-5, with D hard to call. Germline CDR1 reads ENHRY; CDR2 reads SYGVKD. This CDR3 is built from 15 residues. V was cut by 0 bases and J by 5 bases, with 13 bases left in between. This CDR3 reads CAISESDSPGETQYF. As DNA, the CDR3 is TGTGCCATCAGTGAGTCAGACTCCCCTGGGGAGACCCAGTACTTC.

This clonotype was counted a few times. This chain uses TRBV6-2 or TRBV6-3 with TRBJ2-6; 10 bases agree with TRBD1. Trimming took 2 bases from V and 2 from J; bases not matched to a gene: 3. This CDR3 is 17 amino acids long. The germline V gene has CDR1 MNHEY and CDR2 SVGEGT. The chain's CDR3 is CASSYPDRGTGANVLTF. The CDR3 DNA is TGTGCCAGCAGTTACCCGGACAGGGGGACTGGGGCCAACGTCCTGACTTTC.

This clonotype was recorded at least ten times. The chain joins TRBV25-1 to TRBJ2-4, with D maybe TRBD2 (5 bases). This CDR3 spans 18 amino acids. Germline V gives CDR1 MGHDK, CDR2 SYGVNS. Trimming pared 2 bases from V and 0 bases from J, leaving 17 bases between. CDR3 region: CASSEPHCLALAKNIQYF. The CDR3 nucleotides read TGTGCCAGCAGTGAACCCCATTGTTTAGCGCTAGCCAAAAACATTCAGTACTTC. Full variable domain (outside the CDR3, taken from reference TRBV25-1 and TRBJ2-4): EADIYQTPRYLVIGTGKKITLECSQTMGHDKMYWYQQDPGMELHLIHYSYGVNSTEKGDLSSESTVSRIRTEHFPLTLESARPSHTSQYLCASSEPHCLALAKNIQYFGAGTRLSVL.

The rearrangement uses TRBV6-1 and TRBJ2-3; 8 bases align to TRBD2. Germline values: CDR1 MNHNS, CDR2 SASEGT. The CDR3 spans 16 residues. With 1 base clipped from V and 4 bases from J, the junction kept 7 bases outside the gene matches. The CDR3 here is CASSEGSGSRADTQYF. The CDR3 nucleotides are TGTGCCAGCAGTGAAGGGAGCGGGAGTCGTGCAGATACGCAGTATTTT.

Ten or more counts support this clonotype. This chain links TRBV3-1 with TRBJ1-1; no reliable D call. CDR1 and CDR2 from the germline V gene are LGHDT and YNNKEL (reference sequence). The length of the CDR3 is 12 residues. Trimming stripped 7 bases from V and 1 base from J, with 7 bases between. CDR3 DNA: TGTGCCAGCATCGGAAGGAACACTGAAGCTTTCTTT. This translates into CASIGRNTEAFF.

In this sample, this clonotype turned up many times. One junction end disagrees with the germline gene, perhaps due to a read error. The gene calls are TRBV27 and TRBJ2-3; TRBD2 might be the D (5 bases). Germline CDR1 reads MNHEY; CDR2 reads SMNVEV (reference sequence). This CDR3 is 12 amino acids long. The CDR3 here is CASSQIGIAQYF. In DNA, the CDR3 is TGTGCCAGCAGTCAAATCGGAATAGCGCAATATTTT.

This clonotype showed up many times. V usage is TRBV4-1 and J usage is TRBJ2-3; TRBD1 matches at 10 bases. Losses at the gene ends were 4 bases for V and 3 bases for J; bases not matched to a gene: 7. The CDR3 is 16 residues long. CDR1 is MGHRA, CDR2 YSYEKL, per germline. The CDR3 here is CASSLGQGSLTDTQYF. The CDR3 DNA follows: TGCGCCAGCAGCCTGGGACAGGGGAGTCTGACAGATACGCAGTATTTT.